These 14 T cell receptor beta chains came from one sample sequenced in a study of T cell repertoires in cytomegalovirus infection. TCRdb fed the reads into MiXCR, producing one record per CDR3 protein. Of around 740,000 distinct CDR3 sequences listed, 35% to 40% are singletons. The material sequenced was PBMCs. The receptors stem from a human donor in good health (CMV status not recorded). Some clones in this sample may be carry-over from other donors' samples.

The genes are TRBV7-2 and TRBJ2-1, with D unclear. Germline lookup yields CDR1 SGHTA and CDR2 FQGNSA. Trimming shortened V by 5 bases and J by 8 bases, and 13 bases separated the two germline ends. The CDR3 totals 13 residues. The CDR3 sequence is CASSPQSNYEQFF. For the CDR3, the DNA is TGTGCCAGCAGCCCGCAATCTAATTATGAGCAGTTCTTC.

This clonotype has only a few counts. The chain joins TRBV12-3 or TRBV12-4 to TRBJ2-7; D uncertain. V was cut by 6 bases and J by 2 bases, with 23 bases left in between. The CDR3 totals 17 residues. CDR3 loop: CASSPYATETYTYEQYF. For the CDR3, the DNA is TGTGCCAGCAGCCCCTACGCTACAGAAACCTACACCTACGAGCAGTACTTC.

This chain connects TRBV7-9 to TRBJ1-1; the D is unclear. V gave up 1 base and J gave up 2 bases, with 11 bases separating them. CDR3 size: 15 residues. Germline assignment: CDR1 SEHNR and CDR2 FQNEAQ (reference sequence). Here the CDR3 DNA reads TGTGCCAGCAGCTTAGTTTCCAGTTATAACACTGAAGCTTTCTTT. This translates into CASSLVSSYNTEAFF.

The chain combines TRBV7-9 with TRBJ1-4; D is perhaps TRBD1 (5 bases). This CDR3 comprises 15 residues. The germline V and J ends were trimmed by 5 bases and 5 bases, with 15 bases remaining between them. Germline loops: CDR1 SEHNR, CDR2 FQNEAQ (reference sequence). CDR3 coding DNA: TGTGCCAGCAGCCGCGACGGGACTCCGAATGAAAAACTGTTTTTT. This codes for CASSRDGTPNEKLFF.

This chain links TRBV11-1 with TRBJ2-7, with TRBD2 as a possible D gene (5 bases). Trimming shortened V by 3 bases and J by 5 bases, and 8 bases separated the two germline ends. The germline CDR1 and CDR2 sequences are SGHAT and FQDESV (reference sequence). The CDR3 consists of 12 residues. The CDR3 here is CASSLRVDEQYF. Written as DNA, the CDR3 is TGTGCCAGCAGCTTGAGGGTCGACGAGCAGTACTTC.

The chain links TRBV12-3 or TRBV12-4 to TRBJ2-2, with a possible D match to TRBD1 (5 bases). V gave up 7 bases and J gave up 1 base, with 10 bases separating them. CDR3 length: 14 residues. The CDR3, as DNA: TGTGCCAGCAAAAAGACAGAGAACACCGGGGAGCTGTTTTTT. As protein: CASKKTENTGELFF.

Remarks on this clonotype: At one end, the junction sequence differs from germline, possibly due to a read error. V is TRBV4-1 and J is TRBJ2-1; 8 nucleotides match TRBD1. The CDR3 runs 16 residues. Germline CDR1 and CDR2: MGHRA and YSYEKL. In DNA form, the CDR3 reads TGCGCAAGCAGCCAAGTACAGGACAGGGCCCCGGTGGAGACGTACTTC. As protein: CASSQVQDRAPVETYF.

This clonotype was seen only a few times. V gene TRBV19 combines with J gene TRBJ1-5; TRBD1 matches at 10 bases. The V gene end was trimmed by 8 bases and the J gene end by 5 bases; junction bases not matched to a gene: 6. The CDR3 runs 14 residues. The V gene's germline CDR1 is LNHDA and CDR2 SQIVND (reference sequence). The CDR3 DNA reads as TGTGCCAGTGGGGACAGGGGAGACTATCAGCCCCAGCATTTT. Translating gives CASGDRGDYQPQHF.

Of note for this clonotype: A read error may produce the germline difference seen at one junction end. The chain has TRBV5-1 and TRBJ2-2, with TRBD1 identical over 8 bases. This CDR3 is 14 amino acids long. Germline V gene data show CDR1 as SGHRS and CDR2 as YFSETQ. Here the CDR3 reads CASSLDRAVGELFF. The CDR3 DNA reads as TGCGCCAGCAGTTTGGACAGGGCGGTCGGGGAGCTGTTTTTT.

V usage is TRBV3-1 and J usage is TRBJ2-7; a possible D gene is TRBD1 (6 bases). Trimming stripped 4 bases from V and 0 bases from J, with 10 bases between. There are 14 residues in the CDR3. Per the germline V gene, CDR1 is LGHDT and CDR2 is YNNKEL (reference sequence). DNA of the CDR3: TGTGCCAGCAGCCTACGGGACAACTCCTACGAGCAGTACTTC. Its translation: CASSLRDNSYEQYF.

This clonotype was found a few times. The CDR3 nucleotides read TGTGCCAGCAGCTCCCGGACGGGAGTTGAAAAACTGTTTTTT. Encoded protein: CASSSRTGVEKLFF. This rearrangement joins TRBV6-6 to TRBJ1-4; D not resolved. Germline loops: CDR1 MNHNY, CDR2 SVGAGI (reference sequence). Trimming left V 6 bases short and J 7 bases short, with 15 bases between. The CDR3 loop spans 14 amino acids.

Ten or more counts support this clonotype. The rearrangement joins TRBV7-2 to TRBJ2-5; 7 nucleotides align to TRBD2. With 1 base clipped from V and 0 bases from J, the junction kept 2 bases outside the gene matches. This CDR3 region has 15 residues. The germline gives CDR1 SGHTA, CDR2 FQGNSA. This CDR3 reads CASSLGGGYQETQYF. CDR3 sequence (DNA): TGTGCCAGCAGCTTAGGGGGAGGGTACCAAGAGACCCAGTACTTC. Supplemented by reference TRBV7-2 and TRBJ2-5, the full variable domain reads GAGVSQSPSNKVTEKGKDVELRCDPISGHTALYWYRQSLGQGLEFLIYFQGNSAPDKSGLPSDRFSAERTGGSVSTLTIQRTQQEDSAVYLCASSLGGGYQETQYFGPGTRLLVL.

This chain connects TRBV14 to TRBJ1-6; 7 bases align to TRBD1. The CDR3 loop spans 16 amino acids. Germline CDR1 is SGHDN and CDR2 is FVKESK. J was trimmed by 6 bases and V by 3 bases; bases with no gene match: 8. The CDR3 loop reads CASSQATGRFNSPLHF. Written as DNA, the CDR3 is TGTGCCAGCAGCCAGGCGACAGGGCGATTTAATTCACCCCTCCACTTT.

The V gene is TRBV5-6, the J gene TRBJ1-3, with 7 positions matching TRBD1. This CDR3 spans 16 amino acids. Germline trimming cut 3 bases from V and 5 bases from J; bases unmatched to any gene: 11. Germline CDR1 SGHDT, CDR2 YYEEEE. CDR3 coding DNA: TGTGCCAGCAGCTGGACAGGAGACTCCTATAGAAACACCATATATTTT. Encoded protein: CASSWTGDSYRNTIYF.